This T cell receptor (beta chain) was profiled in a study of T cells after yellow fever vaccination. MiXCR was run by TCRdb on the 5' RACE reads, yielding one entry per CDR3 protein. The sample has some 220,000 distinct CDR3 sequences, around 3.1% seen once. V trimming: 5 bases; J trimming: 0 bases; junction bases outside the gene matches: 6. This CDR3 spans 17 amino acids. Germline V gives CDR1 WSHSY, CDR2 SAAADI. Sequenced material: CD4+ T cells sorted from PBMCs, taken 10 days after the yellow fever booster vaccination. This TCR was recovered from a man aged 18-30 years who received the YFV17D yellow fever vaccine. J is TRBJ2-5 and V is TRBV10-2, with 13 nucleotides matching TRBD2. CDR3 nucleotide sequence: TGCGCCAGCAGTAGACTAGCGGGGGGTGGGTACCAAGAGACCCAGTACTTC. The encoded protein is CASSRLAGGGYQETQYF.